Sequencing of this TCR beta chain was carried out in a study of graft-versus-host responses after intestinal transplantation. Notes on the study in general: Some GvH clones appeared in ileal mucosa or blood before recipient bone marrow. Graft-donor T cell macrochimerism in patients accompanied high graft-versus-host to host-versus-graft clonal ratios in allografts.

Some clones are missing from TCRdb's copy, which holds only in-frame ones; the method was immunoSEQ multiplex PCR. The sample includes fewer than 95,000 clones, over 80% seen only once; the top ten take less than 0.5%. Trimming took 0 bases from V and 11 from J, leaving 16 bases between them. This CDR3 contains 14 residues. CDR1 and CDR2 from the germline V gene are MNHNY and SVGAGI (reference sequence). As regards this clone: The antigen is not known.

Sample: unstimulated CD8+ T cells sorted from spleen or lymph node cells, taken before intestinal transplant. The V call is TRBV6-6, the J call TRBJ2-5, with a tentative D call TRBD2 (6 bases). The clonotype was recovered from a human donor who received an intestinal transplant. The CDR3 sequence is CASSYSSGWEEQYF. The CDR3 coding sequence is TGTGCCAGCAGTTACTCATCGGGATGGGAGGAGCAGTACTTC.